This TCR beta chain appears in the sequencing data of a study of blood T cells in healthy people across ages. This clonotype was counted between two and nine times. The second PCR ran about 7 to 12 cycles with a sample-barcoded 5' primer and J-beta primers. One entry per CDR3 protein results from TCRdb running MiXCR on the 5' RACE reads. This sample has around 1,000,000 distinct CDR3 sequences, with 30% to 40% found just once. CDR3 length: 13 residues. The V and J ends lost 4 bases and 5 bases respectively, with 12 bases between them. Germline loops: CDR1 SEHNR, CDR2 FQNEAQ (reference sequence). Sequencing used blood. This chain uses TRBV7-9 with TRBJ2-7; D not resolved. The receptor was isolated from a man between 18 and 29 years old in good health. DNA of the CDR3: TGTGCCAGCAGCTCTTCCGTCGTCCACGAGCAGTACTTC. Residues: CASSSSVVHEQYF.